This T cell receptor beta chain was captured by sequencing in a study of graft-versus-host responses after intestinal transplantation. For the study at large: Transplants were multivisceral, liver-intestinal, or isolated intestinal. Once they had received anti-thymocyte globulin induction, all recipients took tacrolimus and steroids for about 3 years. Study-level points and caveats: Present in recipient marrow, GvH clones included some that appeared first in ileum or blood. Among circulating GvH clones, peak levels were associated with early post-transplant declines in HvG clones.

The CDR3 has 12 residues. Trimming removed 2 bases at V and 6 bases at J, with 5 bases between. Germline assignment: CDR1 MDHEN and CDR2 SYDVKM. Details on this clone: Its antigen is undetermined.

Profiling relied on immunoSEQ multiplex PCR, and the TCRdb table lists in-frame clones only, not all of them. The sample contains roughly 62,000 clones, around 91% of which appear only once. The chain links TRBV28 to TRBJ1-5; unclear D gene. The sequencing used PBMCs, collected less than 130 days after intestinal transplantation. This receptor was obtained from a human patient who received an intestinal transplant, so some T cells may come from the graft donor. The CDR3 is CASSLVGQPQHF. The CDR3 nucleotides read TGTGCCAGCAGTTTAGTGGGTCAGCCCCAGCATTTT. The full variable domain, in which reference TRBV28 and TRBJ1-5 provide the parts outside the CDR3, is DVKVTQSSRYLVKRTGEKVFLECVQDMDHENMFWYRQDPGLGLRLIYFSYDVKMKEKGDIPEGYSVSREKKERFSLILESASTNQTSMYLCASSLVGQPQHFGDGTRLSIL.